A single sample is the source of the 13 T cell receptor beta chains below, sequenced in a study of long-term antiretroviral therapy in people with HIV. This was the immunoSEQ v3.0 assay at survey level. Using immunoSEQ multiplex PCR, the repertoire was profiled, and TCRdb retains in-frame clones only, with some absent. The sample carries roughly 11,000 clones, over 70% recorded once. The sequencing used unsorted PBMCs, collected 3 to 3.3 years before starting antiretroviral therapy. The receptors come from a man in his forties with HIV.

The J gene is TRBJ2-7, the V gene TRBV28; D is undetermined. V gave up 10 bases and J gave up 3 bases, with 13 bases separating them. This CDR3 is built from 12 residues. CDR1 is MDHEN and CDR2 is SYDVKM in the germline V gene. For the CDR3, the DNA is TGTGCCACCATGACGAGCAGCTACGAGCAGTACTTC. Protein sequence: CATMTSSYEQYF.

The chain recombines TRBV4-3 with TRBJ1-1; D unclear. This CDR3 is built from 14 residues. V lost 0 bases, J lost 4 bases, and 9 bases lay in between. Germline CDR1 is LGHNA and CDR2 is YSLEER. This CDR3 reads CASSQDVTGTEAFF. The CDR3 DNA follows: TGCGCCAGCAGCCAAGATGTAACGGGCACTGAAGCTTTCTTT.

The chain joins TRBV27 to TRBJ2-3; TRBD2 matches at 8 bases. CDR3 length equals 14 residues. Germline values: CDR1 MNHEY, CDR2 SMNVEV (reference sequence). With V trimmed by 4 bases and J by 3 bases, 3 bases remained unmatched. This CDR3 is CASSSSGRTDTQYF. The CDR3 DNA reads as TGTGCCAGCAGTTCCAGCGGGAGAACAGATACGCAGTATTTT.

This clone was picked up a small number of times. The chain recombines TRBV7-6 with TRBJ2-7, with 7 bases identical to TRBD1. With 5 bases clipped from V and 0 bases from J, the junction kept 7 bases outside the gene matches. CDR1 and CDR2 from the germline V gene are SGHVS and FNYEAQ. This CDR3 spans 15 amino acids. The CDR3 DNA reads TGTGCCAGCAGCCCCGGGACAGCCCTCTCCTACGAGCAGTACTTC. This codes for CASSPGTALSYEQYF.

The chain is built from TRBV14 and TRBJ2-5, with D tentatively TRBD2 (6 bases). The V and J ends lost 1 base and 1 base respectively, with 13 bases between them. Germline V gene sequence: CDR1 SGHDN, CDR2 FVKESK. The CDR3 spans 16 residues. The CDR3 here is CASSQVVGRTQETQYF. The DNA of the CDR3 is TGTGCCAGCAGCCAAGTTGTAGGGAGGACCCAAGAGACCCAGTACTTC.

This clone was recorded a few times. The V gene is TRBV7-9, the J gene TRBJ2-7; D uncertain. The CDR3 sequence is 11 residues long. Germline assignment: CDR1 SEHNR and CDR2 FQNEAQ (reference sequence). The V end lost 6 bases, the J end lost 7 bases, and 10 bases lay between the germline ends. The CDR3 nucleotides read TGTGCCAGCAGTCCCGGACGGGAGCAGTACTTC. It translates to CASSPGREQYF. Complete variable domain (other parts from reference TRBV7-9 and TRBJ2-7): DTGVSQNPRHKITKRGQNVTFRCDPISEHNRLYWYRQTLGQGPEFLTYFQNEAQLEKSRLLSDRFSAERPKGSFSTLEIQRTEQGDSAMYLCASSPGREQYFGPGTRLTVT.

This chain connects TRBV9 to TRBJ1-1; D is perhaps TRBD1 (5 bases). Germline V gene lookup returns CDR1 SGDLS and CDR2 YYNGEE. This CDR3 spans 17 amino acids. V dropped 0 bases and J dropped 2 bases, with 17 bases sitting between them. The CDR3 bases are TGTGCCAGCAGCGTAGGGATATGGGGACCTGGAAACACTGAAGCTTTCTTT. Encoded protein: CASSVGIWGPGNTEAFF.

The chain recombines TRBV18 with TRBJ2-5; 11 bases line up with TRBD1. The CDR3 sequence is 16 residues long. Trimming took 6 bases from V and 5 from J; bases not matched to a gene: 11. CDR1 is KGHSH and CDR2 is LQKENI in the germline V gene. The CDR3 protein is CASSPPGQGGRETQYF. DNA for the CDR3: TGTGCCAGCTCCCCCCCGGGACAGGGGGGCCGGGAGACCCAGTACTTC. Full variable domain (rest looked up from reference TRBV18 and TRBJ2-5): NAGVMQNPRHLVRRRGQEARLRCSPMKGHSHVYWYRQLPEEGLKFMVYLQKENIIDESGMPKERFSAEFPKEGPSILRIQQVVRGDSAAYFCASSPPGQGGRETQYFGPGTRLLVL.

The CDR3 here is CASSLAGTGPYEQYF. CDR3 coding DNA: TGTGCCAGCAGCCTAGCGGGGACAGGGCCCTACGAGCAGTACTTC. The chain uses TRBV11-3 and TRBJ2-7; either TRBD1 or TRBD2 may fit D (9 bases each). There are 15 residues in the CDR3. Germline V gene data show CDR1 as SGHNT and CDR2 as YENEEA. Trimming removed 5 bases from V and 2 bases from J, with 16 bases in between.

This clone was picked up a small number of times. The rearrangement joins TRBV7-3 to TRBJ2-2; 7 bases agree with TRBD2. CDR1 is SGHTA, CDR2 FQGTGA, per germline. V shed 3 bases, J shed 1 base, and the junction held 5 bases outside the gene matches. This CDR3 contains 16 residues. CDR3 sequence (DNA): TGTGCCAGCAGCTTCGCCGGGACTAAGAACACCGGGGAGCTGTTTTTT. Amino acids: CASSFAGTKNTGELFF.

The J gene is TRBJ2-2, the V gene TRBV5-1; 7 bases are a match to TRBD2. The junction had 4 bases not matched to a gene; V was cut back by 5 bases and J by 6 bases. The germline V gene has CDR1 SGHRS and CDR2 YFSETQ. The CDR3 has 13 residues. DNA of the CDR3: TGCGCCAGCAGGACTAGCCTTCCCGGGGAGCTGTTTTTT. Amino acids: CASRTSLPGELFF.

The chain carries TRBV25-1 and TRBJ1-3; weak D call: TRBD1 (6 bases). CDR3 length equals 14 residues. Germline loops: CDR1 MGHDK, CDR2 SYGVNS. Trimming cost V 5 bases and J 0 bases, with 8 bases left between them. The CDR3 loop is CASSPRGSGNTIYF. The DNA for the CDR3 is TGTGCCAGCAGTCCCAGGGGCTCTGGAAACACCATATATTTT.

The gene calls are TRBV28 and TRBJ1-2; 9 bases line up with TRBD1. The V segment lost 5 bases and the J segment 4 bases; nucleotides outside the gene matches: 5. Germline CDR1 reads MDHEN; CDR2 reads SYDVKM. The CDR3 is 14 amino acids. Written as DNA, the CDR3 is TGTGCCAGCAGTCCACAGGGGGCAATCTATGGCTACACCTTC. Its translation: CASSPQGAIYGYTF.